This TCR beta chain originates from a study of shared clonotypes between healthy human individuals. Study-level results: Generally, estimated richness proved larger in naive subsets than it did in memory subsets. Generation probability values for non-shared clonotypes were lower than those for clonotypes shared by all four donors. Roughly 5% of naive CD4 clonotypes were common to a handful of donors.

Points on this clone: Its target is unknown.

Profiled with immunoSEQ multiplex PCR; TCRdb holds only in-frame clones, not every one. Among a few million clones listed, approximately 94% were seen once. Every donor was a Caucasian adult from Nashville, Tennessee. Germline V gene data show CDR1 as SGHRS and CDR2 as YFSETQ. This CDR3 is 17 amino acids long. With 0 bases clipped from V and 0 bases from J, the junction kept 7 bases outside the gene matches. The clonotype was recovered from a man younger than 30 in good health. The rearrangement uses TRBV5-1 and TRBJ2-7, with 9 bases lining up with TRBD2. Sequencing used naive CD4+ T cells sorted from blood. Subset defined: CD45RA+ positively selected. The CDR3 DNA reads TGCGCCAGCAGCTTGGCTCTAGCGGGGTCGAGCTCCTACGAGCAGTACTTC. It specifies CASSLALAGSSSYEQYF.